This T cell receptor beta chain stems from a study of beta chain features in type 1 diabetes. General study results and limits: Significant though moderate, a shortening of TCRB CDR3s appeared in all four CD4+ subsets of Type 1 diabetes patients.

Germline-derived CDR1 and CDR2 are SGHRS and YFSETQ. This CDR3 comprises 15 residues. Trimming cost V 4 bases and J 4 bases; bases outside gene matches: 8. Expressed TCRB transcripts were sequenced, since all the RNA that had been isolated was reverse transcribed. Here immunoSEQ multiplex PCR was the method, and the copy in TCRdb shows in-frame clones only, minus some. The table shows 93,000 or so clones, with roughly 28% occurring only once. This clone was detected only a few times. Its cognate antigen is unknown. Sequenced: central memory CD4+ T cells from blood. This TCR derives from a woman aged 18-30 years with type 1 diabetes. The chain recombines TRBV5-1 with TRBJ1-5, with 7 bases aligning to TRBD1. Here the CDR3 reads CASSADSGGNQPQHF. DNA of the CDR3: TGCGCCAGCAGCGCTGACTCAGGGGGAAATCAGCCCCAGCATTTT.